This record covers a single TCR beta chain. Which antigen it targets is not known. No much larger clone is present one base from it, and per-base qualities are unavailable. The data stem from a study of T cells in Graves' hyperthyroidism and ophthalmopathy (dated by TCRdb to between 2018 and 2021). General notes on the study: Peripheral blood samples were taken at the time of initial diagnosis, prior to any treatment. A discovery cohort of about a hundred patients, about 44 with Graves' ophthalmopathy and over 55 with stable Graves' hyperthyroidism, was used to find distinguishing TCR V-J signatures. Prospective prediction of ophthalmopathy was tested in an independent validation cohort of 18 to 20 hyperthyroidism patients and 17 patients who later progressed to ophthalmopathy. The 75 to 100 discovery patients were randomly split 7:3 into training and test sets. Thyroid tissue and blood T-cell repertoires from about six Graves' hyperthyroidism patients were also compared in the study. Once sampling was done, hyperthyroidism patients were given methimazole at a starting dose of 30 mg daily, whereas ophthalmopathy patients were given high-dose intravenous methylprednisolone. The paper reports TCR Vbeta CDR3 sequencing of approximately 140 peripheral blood samples: fewer than 50 ophthalmopathy, under 80 hyperthyroidism and approximately 17 progressor patients. What the work shows at the level of the full study, not this receptor alone: Sample size was not statistically predetermined, and investigators were not blinded to group allocation. Most expanded thyroid clonotypes (frequency above 0.001) were also detected in blood, suggesting blood repertoires may reflect thyroid immune responses. A model built on a 13 V-J signature distinguished ophthalmopathy from stable hyperthyroidism, reaching 87.88% sensitivity and around 81% specificity in cross-validation and 80%/75% in testing. In validation, the model predicted progression to ophthalmopathy with around 71% sensitivity and approximately 78% specificity, a median of approximately 6.7 months before onset.

The germline V gene (reference sequence) supplies CDR1 SGHAT and CDR2 FQDESV. Reading from cysteine to phenylalanine, the CDR3 counts 14 amino acids. Only the CDR3 DNA stays, 42 bases, in frame from base 1. The junction carries 13 bases between V and J, which are trimmed by 3 bases and 10 bases respectively. The TCR beta CDR3 regions were amplified from the RNA transcripts. For the first round of RT-PCR on the TCR CDR3, the HTBI primer set was used together with the Qiagen OneStep RT-PCR kit. Libraries were constructed in a second round of multiplex PCR, after which size selection and purification were performed. Paired-end sequencing of the libraries was performed with 100 bp reads on an Illumina HiSeq2000. On the study's bioinformatics: SOAPnuke was used to process the raw data, removing reads that contained adapters or uncalled bases, had a mean Phred below 15, or lacked an exact match to the constant primer or identifier. COPE v1.2.5 was used to merge high-quality paired reads, and clonotypes were defined as unique nucleotide sequences. MiTCR v1.1 was used to align clonotypes to the IMGT TRBV, TRBD and TRBJ reference segments. The analysis was restricted to V-J combinations with a frequency above 0.0001, which together covered just over 99% of the repertoires. The TCS score was defined as the ratio of F50 (clonal expansion) to E x V (chaos), calculated using BLOSUM62-based TCRdist between CDR3 peptides within each V-J. Welch's t-statistics and random forest reduced some 510 V-J features to roughly 13, which were used in a naive Bayes classifier (R e1071). TCRdb reprocessed the public reads (quality trimming at Q25 with fastp, clone calling with MiXCR) and kept in-frame beta chains. Entries that share a CDR3 protein sequence are merged under the most common genes and DNA. The V and J calls here are based on TCRdb, not the publication. The table for this sample lists approximately 600,000 distinct CDR3 sequences; 13% to 15% of them were counted only once. In total, the top ten clones hold 6.5% to 9% of the sample.

Moderately to severely active disease, a Clinical Activity Score of at least 3, a NOSPECS grade of at least 4, and a duration under 3 months were present in ophthalmopathy patients. Patients with uncontrolled infections, other autoimmune diseases, pregnancy or lactation were excluded. Clinical symptoms, serum thyroxine and TRAb, thyroid ultrasound, and orbital computed tomography formed the basis for the diagnoses. PBMCs were isolated from 10 ml of fresh peripheral blood by Ficoll-Paque density gradient centrifugation. Total RNA was extracted with Trizol reagent, and quality was checked on an Agilent 2100 Bioanalyzer.

The sequence was obtained from a woman under 30 with Graves' ophthalmopathy. The sequenced sample consisted of blood. The rearranged segments are TRBV11-1 and TRBJ1-6; a tentative D call is TRBD1 (5 bases match). The CDR3 loop reads CASSFGDVRSPLHF. The DNA sequence is TGTGCCAGCAGCTTTGGGGACGTTCGCTCACCCCTCCACTTT.